The next 30 T cell receptor beta chains were all read from a single sample in a study of blood T cell repertoires in COVID-19. Only in-frame clones appear in the TCRdb table, and some are missing; sequencing was by immunoSEQ multiplex PCR. The table lists around 620,000 clones, approximately 90% of them singletons. Sequencing was carried out using peripheral blood. Every receptor here comes from a woman younger than 30 with acute or convalescent COVID-19.

The rearrangement uses TRBV2 and TRBJ2-3; 8 nucleotides align to TRBD2. Per the germline V gene, CDR1 is SNHLY and CDR2 is FYNNEI. The V gene end was trimmed by 5 bases and the J gene end by 8 bases; junction bases not matched to a gene: 9. The CDR3 loop spans 14 amino acids. CDR3 in DNA: TGTGCCAGCAGTTCGGCGGGGGGTGTAGGTACGCAGTATTTT. Protein sequence: CASSSAGGVGTQYF.

V usage is TRBV6-5 and J usage is TRBJ2-3; D is uncertain. Germline lookup yields CDR1 MNHEY and CDR2 SVGAGI. This CDR3 is built from 14 residues. Deletions cut 6 bases from V and 4 bases from J, with 14 bases between. CDR3 DNA sequence: TGTGCCAGCAGCCCGAACGGAGAGGCAGATACGCAGTATTTT. This gives the protein CASSPNGEADTQYF.

The rearrangement joins TRBV3-1 (or the pseudogene TRBV3-2) to TRBJ2-7; possibly TRBD2 for D (5 bases). V lost 0 bases and J lost 4, with 10 bases in between. The CDR3 totals 14 residues. Germline V gene lookup returns CDR1 LGHDT and CDR2 YNNKEL (reference sequence). DNA of the CDR3: TGTGCCAGCAGCCAAGAGGACGGACTTTACGAGCAGTACTTC. Amino acids: CASSQEDGLYEQYF.

V is TRBV4-1 and J is TRBJ1-5; no definite D call. V lost 1 base to trimming and J lost 3 bases, with 7 bases between them. CDR1 is MGHRA, CDR2 YSYEKL, per germline. The length of the CDR3 is 14 residues. CDR3 sequence: CASSQGPLNQPQHF. CDR3 DNA: TGCGCCAGCAGCCAAGGTCCACTCAATCAGCCCCAGCATTTT.

V usage is TRBV11-2 and J usage is TRBJ2-1, with D unclear. Deletions cut 1 base from V and 8 bases from J, with 9 bases between. This CDR3 contains 13 residues. Germline CDR1 SGHAT, CDR2 FQNNGV. CDR3 coding DNA: TGTGCCAGCAGCTTAGGCCCTACCGATGAGCAGTTCTTC. This encodes CASSLGPTDEQFF.

DNA of the CDR3: TGTGCCAGCAGTTATAGCCCACCTAACTATGGCTACACCTTC. Translated: CASSYSPPNYGYTF. This chain uses TRBV27 with TRBJ1-2; D gene unclear. CDR3 length: 14 amino acids. From germline, CDR1 is MNHEY and CDR2 SMNVEV (reference sequence). V dropped 4 bases and J dropped 0 bases, with 9 bases sitting between them.

J is TRBJ2-1 and V is TRBV13; no clear D. The V end was cut by 5 bases, the J end by 8 bases, with 10 bases between. The CDR3 runs 12 residues. Germline V gene lookup returns CDR1 PRHDT and CDR2 FYEKMQ (reference sequence). CDR3 nucleotides: TGTGCCAGCAGCAACCGGAGAGATGAGCAGTTCTTC. This translates into CASSNRRDEQFF.

This clone was seen only once. V gene TRBV5-1 combines with J gene TRBJ1-1, with D tentatively TRBD1 (6 bases). From germline, CDR1 is SGHRS and CDR2 YFSETQ. The ends were cut back, 0 bases at V and 4 bases at J, with 13 bases in the middle. The CDR3 runs to 15 residues. CDR3 nucleotide sequence: TGCGCCAGCAGCTTGGTAACAGGGAGTACCACTGAAGCTTTCTTT. It codes for CASSLVTGSTTEAFF.

This chain connects TRBV29-1 to TRBJ1-2, with D uncertain. Germline V gene sequence: CDR1 SQVTM, CDR2 ANQGSEA. V lost 2 bases, J lost 3 bases, and 7 bases lay in between. The CDR3 sequence is 12 residues long. This CDR3 is CSVENQDYGYTF. CDR3 coding DNA: TGCAGCGTTGAAAACCAGGACTATGGCTACACCTTC.

V usage is TRBV5-8 and J usage is TRBJ1-1; a possible D gene is TRBD1 (6 bases). The CDR3 sequence is 13 residues long. Trimming removed 6 bases from V and 1 base from J, with 10 bases in between. Germline-derived CDR1 and CDR2 are SGHTS and YDEGEE. As DNA, the CDR3 is TGTGCCAGCACCTTAGGGGGGAACACTGAAGCTTTCTTT. It encodes CASTLGGNTEAFF. The whole variable domain, filled in from reference TRBV5-8 and TRBJ1-1, reads EAGVTQSPTHLIKTRGQQATLRCSPISGHTSVYWYQQALGLGLQFLLWYDEGEERNRGNFPPRFSGRQFPNYSSELNVNALELEDSALYLCASTLGGNTEAFFGQGTRLTVV.

The gene calls are TRBV11-3 and TRBJ2-3, with TRBD2 identical over 14 bases. The CDR3 extends over 16 amino acids. With V trimmed by 5 bases and J by 3 bases, 4 bases remained unmatched. Germline lookup yields CDR1 SGHNT and CDR2 YENEEA. The CDR3 DNA reads as TGTGCCAGCAGCATGGGACTAGCGGGGGCAACAGATACGCAGTATTTT. Its protein is CASSMGLAGATDTQYF. Full variable domain (rest looked up from reference TRBV11-3 and TRBJ2-3): EAGVVQSPRYKIIEKKQPVAFWCNPISGHNTLYWYLQNLGQGPELLIRYENEEAVDDSQLPKDRFSAERLKGVDSTLKIQPAELGDSAVYLCASSMGLAGATDTQYFGPGTRLTVL.

The DNA of the CDR3 is TGTGCCAGCAGTGTCGTCCCACAGGGTCCGAGTCTTGAAGAGACCCAGTACTTC. Protein sequence: CASSVVPQGPSLEETQYF. V is TRBV2 and J is TRBJ2-5, with a possible D match to TRBD1 (6 bases). There are 18 residues in the CDR3. Germline CDR1 reads SNHLY; CDR2 reads FYNNEI. V lost 4 bases, J lost 3 bases, and 24 bases lay in between.

This chain links TRBV5-1 with TRBJ1-1, with D possibly being TRBD1 (6 bases). Trimming stripped 4 bases from V and 10 bases from J, with 14 bases between. The CDR3 has 12 amino acids. Germline V gene data show CDR1 as SGHRS and CDR2 as YFSETQ. The CDR3 protein is CASSSTGLLAFF. CDR3 sequence (DNA): TGCGCCAGCAGCAGTACAGGGTTACTAGCTTTCTTT. The complete variable domain, with remaining parts taken from reference TRBV5-1 and TRBJ1-1, reads KAGVTQTPRYLIKTRGQQVTLSCSPISGHRSVSWYQQTPGQGLQFLFEYFSETQRNKGNFPGRFSGRQFSNSRSEMNVSTLELGDSALYLCASSSTGLLAFFGQGTRLTVV.

The V and J genes are TRBV18 and TRBJ1-5; D uncertain. The CDR3 is made up of 13 amino acids. Trimming left V 8 bases short and J 5 bases short, with 13 bases between. The germline gives CDR1 KGHSH, CDR2 LQKENI. The CDR3 is CASDHGDHQPQHF. The CDR3 coding sequence is TGTGCCAGCGACCACGGGGATCATCAGCCCCAGCATTTT.

This chain joins TRBV6-5 and TRBJ1-2, with D tentatively TRBD1 (5 bases). Germline loops: CDR1 MNHEY, CDR2 SVGAGI. The CDR3 runs to 14 residues. The ends were cut back, 4 bases at V and 6 bases at J, with 15 bases in the middle. CDR3 coding DNA: TGTGCCAGCAGTTGGATAGGGGTTGGGGATGGCTACACCTTC. As protein: CASSWIGVGDGYTF.

In this sample, this clone turned up once. This chain connects TRBV10-3 to TRBJ2-3; 15 bases are shared with TRBD2. V lost 8 bases, J lost 2 bases, and 11 bases stayed unmatched. This CDR3 contains 18 residues. Germline V gives CDR1 ENHRY, CDR2 SYGVKD. CDR3 region: CAIQRGLAGGLATDTQYF. The CDR3 DNA reads TGTGCCATCCAGCGGGGACTAGCGGGGGGTCTGGCCACAGATACGCAGTATTTT.

This clone appeared once. The chain uses TRBV20-1 and TRBJ1-4; TRBD1 agrees at 7 bases. CDR1 is DFQATT and CDR2 is SNEGSKA in the germline V gene (reference sequence). This CDR3 comprises 9 residues. The CDR3 protein is CRAGTENFF. The CDR3 nucleotides read TGCAGGGCCGGGACAGAAAACTTTTTT.

The chain has TRBV7-9 and TRBJ2-5, with 16 nucleotides matching TRBD2. The CDR3 loop spans 19 amino acids. Germline CDR1 reads SEHNR; CDR2 reads FQNEAQ (reference sequence). The V segment lost 6 bases and the J segment 7 bases; nucleotides outside the gene matches: 17. The chain's CDR3 is CASRPDGTSGGDERLTQYF. Written as DNA, the CDR3 is TGTGCCAGCAGACCGGACGGGACTAGCGGGGGGGATGAAAGGTTGACCCAGTACTTC.

The V gene is TRBV7-8, the J gene TRBJ2-7; TRBD1 matches 7 bases. Germline V gene sequence: CDR1 SGHVS, CDR2 FQNEAQ. With V trimmed by 3 bases and J by 1 base, 3 bases remained unmatched. This CDR3 contains 14 residues. The CDR3 sequence is CASSLGQRSYEQYF. In nucleotides, the CDR3 is TGTGCCAGCAGCTTGGGACAGAGATCCTACGAGCAGTACTTC.

This sequence joins TRBV7-9 and TRBJ2-5, with 7 bases matching TRBD2. Trimming removed 5 bases from V and 2 bases from J; junction bases left unmatched: 8. The CDR3 loop spans 15 amino acids. Germline CDR1 is SEHNR and CDR2 is FQNEAQ (reference sequence). This CDR3 reads CASSPGTTSQETQYF. In nucleotides, the CDR3 is TGTGCCAGCAGCCCGGGGACTACCTCTCAAGAGACCCAGTACTTC.

This chain connects TRBV4-1 to TRBJ1-2; D possibly corresponds to TRBD1 (5 bases). Per germline, CDR1 MGHRA and CDR2 YSYEKL. Trimming stripped 4 bases from V and 1 base from J, with 10 bases between. The length of the CDR3 is 14 residues. CDR3 in amino acids: CASSLPDSNYGYTF. The CDR3 DNA sequence: TGCGCCAGCAGCCTACCCGACAGTAACTATGGCTACACCTTC.

This chain joins TRBV30 and TRBJ2-1, with 15 bases matching TRBD2. V was pared by 3 bases and J by 10 bases, with 10 bases of the junction left unmatched. Germline CDR1 is GTSNPN and CDR2 is SVGIG (reference sequence). This CDR3 spans 16 amino acids. In nucleotides, the CDR3 is TGTGCCTGGAGCTTCCGGACTAGCGGGGGGGCAGGCGAGCAGTTCTTC. Protein sequence: CAWSFRTSGGAGEQFF.

The V gene is TRBV18, the J gene TRBJ1-2; 8 bases align to TRBD1. Germline V CDR1 and CDR2: KGHSH, LQKENI. Trimming cost V 6 bases and J 3 bases; bases outside gene matches: 3. CDR3 length: 13 amino acids. The DNA of the CDR3 is TGTGCCAGCTCCCAGGGGGCGGACTATGGCTACACCTTC. It is translated as CASSQGADYGYTF.

The chain recombines TRBV19 with TRBJ1-2; the match to TRBD1 covers 7 bases. V gave up 6 bases and J gave up 7 bases; unmatched junction bases: 5. Germline V gene lookup returns CDR1 LNHDA and CDR2 SQIVND (reference sequence). The CDR3 is made up of 12 amino acids. CDR3 in amino acids: CASSKGQFGYTF. The CDR3 nucleotides are TGTGCCAGTAGCAAGGGACAGTTTGGCTACACCTTC.

This clone was observed a single time. The rearrangement links TRBV27 to TRBJ2-5; TRBD2 matches at 9 bases. This CDR3 has 16 amino acids. J was trimmed by 3 bases and V by 4 bases; bases with no gene match: 9. The germline V gene encodes CDR1 MNHEY and CDR2 SMNVEV (reference sequence). Written as DNA, the CDR3 is TGTGCCAGCAGTTCGCCCCTAATAGCGGGGGAAGAGACCCAGTACTTC. It yields the protein CASSSPLIAGEETQYF.

This rearrangement joins TRBV3-1 (or the pseudogene TRBV3-2) to TRBJ1-2; D remains unclear. The CDR3 sequence is 17 residues long. Looked up from germline, CDR1 is LGHDT and CDR2 is YNNKEL (reference sequence). Between the trimmed V and J ends, which lost 5 bases and 4 bases, there was a span of 23 bases. The CDR3 loop is CASSTGVTAGSGYGYTF. The DNA for the CDR3 is TGTGCCAGCAGCACCGGGGTTACAGCAGGATCAGGCTATGGCTACACCTTC.

This chain uses TRBV14 with TRBJ1-3; D uncertain. Trimming stripped 1 base from V and 4 bases from J, with 8 bases between. The CDR3 runs to 14 residues. Germline-derived CDR1 and CDR2 are SGHDN and FVKESK. This CDR3 is CASSQGEFGNTIYF. In nucleotides, the CDR3 is TGTGCCAGCAGCCAAGGGGAGTTCGGAAACACCATATATTTT.

V usage is TRBV5-1 and J usage is TRBJ1-1, with 7 bases identical to TRBD1. J lost 5 bases, V lost 0 bases, and 10 bases had no gene match. The CDR3 is 16 amino acids. CDR1 and CDR2 (germline): SGHRS, YFSETQ. CDR3 DNA sequence: TGCGCCAGCAGCTTGGAGGGGGCCGCCGCGGGTACTGAAGCTTTCTTT. Its translation is CASSLEGAAAGTEAFF.

This chain uses TRBV5-1 with TRBJ1-6; 10 positions agree with TRBD1. V lost 4 bases, J lost 7 bases, and 2 bases stayed unmatched. Germline V gene sequence: CDR1 SGHRS, CDR2 YFSETQ. The CDR3 sequence is 14 residues long. In DNA, the CDR3 is TGCGCCAGCAGCGCGGGACAGGGGAATTCACCCCTCCACTTT. It is translated as CASSAGQGNSPLHF.

The V call is TRBV24-1, the J call TRBJ2-1; weak D call: TRBD1 (7 bases). Germline loops: CDR1 KGHDR, CDR2 SFDVKD. The CDR3 is 13 residues long. Trimming took 1 base from V and 11 from J, leaving 11 bases between them. The CDR3: CATSDFSGGKQFF. The CDR3 DNA reads as TGTGCCACCAGTGATTTCTCAGGGGGGAAGCAGTTCTTC.